This TCR beta chain is from a study of blood T cell repertoires in COVID-19. The authors' processing: Nucleated cell number was recorded as an estimate derived from reference gene primer amplification. TCRdb's copy holds only in-frame clones and misses some; the assay was immunoSEQ multiplex PCR. V and J calls and clone size come straight from that table; D and trimming were deduced from the DNA. The sample shows 150,000 or so clones, more than 75% of them seen only once. This TCR derives from a human donor with acute or convalescent COVID-19. The donor label of this sample is uncertain. The sample taken for sequencing was peripheral blood.

For the CDR3, the DNA is TGTGCCAGCAGCCCCCGAGGTATAGCTGGAAACACCATATATTTT. The encoded protein is CASSPRGIAGNTIYF. This chain joins TRBV14 and TRBJ1-3; D unclear. The germline V gene has CDR1 SGHDN and CDR2 FVKESK. V dropped 4 bases and J dropped 2 bases, with 12 bases sitting between them. The CDR3 consists of 15 residues.